The following is a T cell receptor (beta chain) sequence with its context. The CDR3 has 14 amino acids. Germline V CDR1 and CDR2: SGHRS, YFSETQ. Trimming cost V 4 bases and J 2 bases, with 9 bases left between them. This entry belongs to a study of blood T cell repertoires in COVID-19. Whole-study context: From the United States, Italy and Spain came samples of acute and convalescent COVID-19. The analysed material was cDNA or gDNA that came from T cells, B-cell-depleted T cells, or PBMCs.

Under the authors' procedure: Reference gene primer amplification gave estimated nucleated cell counts. This table comes from immunoSEQ multiplex PCR, and its TCRdb copy is limited to in-frame clones, with some not included. The DNA was the basis for D and trimming; V, J and clone size are from that table. The table includes fewer than 500,000 clones, roughly 90% detected once. Sequenced: peripheral blood. The chain links TRBV5-1 to TRBJ1-4; a weak D match, TRBD1 (6 bases). The clonotype comes from a woman younger than 45 with active or convalescent COVID-19. CDR3 in amino acids: CASSPGATNEKLFF. DNA for the CDR3: TGCGCCAGCAGCCCAGGGGCGACTAATGAAAAACTGTTTTTT.